The clone carrying this T cell receptor beta chain was detected only once. This sample is drawn from a study of blood T cell repertoires in COVID-19. Study summary: The origin of the acute and convalescent COVID-19 samples was the United States, Italy and Spain. The analysed material was cDNA or gDNA that came from T cells, B-cell-depleted T cells, or PBMCs.

Study processing details: Reference gene primer amplification yielded estimated nucleated cell counts. Some clones are missing from TCRdb's copy, which holds only in-frame ones; the method was immunoSEQ multiplex PCR. V, J and clone size were drawn from that table, and D and trimming were deduced from the DNA. The sample consists of approximately 150,000 clones, approximately 87% of them appearing once. The receptor was isolated from a woman in her seventies with acute or convalescent COVID-19. Sequencing was done on a sample of peripheral blood.

The CDR3 DNA is TGTGCCAGCAGCCCCCTGGCTAGCGGTGACACAGATACGCAGTATTTT. Translating gives CASSPLASGDTDTQYF. The V and J genes are TRBV5-6 and TRBJ2-3, with 7 bases aligning to TRBD2. The CDR3 has 16 amino acids. The ends lost 4 bases at V and 2 bases at J; junction bases unmatched: 10. Germline V gives CDR1 SGHDT, CDR2 YYEEEE.